The 15 T cell receptor beta chains below all came from one sample that was sequenced in a study of T cells expressing NK-cell markers. Following a re-call of the 5' RACE reads, TCRdb has one entry per CDR3 protein and lacks DNA. The sample has 250,000 to 300,000 distinct CDR3 sequences, and its top ten clones hold under 0.5%. The sample taken for sequencing was blood T cells: a sorted CD56 or NKG2C T cell subset, CD4+ or CD8+ T cells, or bulk PBMC T cells (not recorded which). The receptors stem from a man aged 18 to 29 in good health.

The CDR3: CASSPTSARNTGELFF. The rearrangement joins TRBV18 to TRBJ2-2; TCRdb's D call of TRBD1 is untestable without DNA. Germline CDR1 is KGHSH and CDR2 is LQKENI. CDR3 length equals 16 residues.

V is TRBV20-1 and J is TRBJ1-4. Germline-derived CDR1 and CDR2 are DFQATT and SNEGSKA (reference sequence). The CDR3 length is 14 residues. The CDR3 loop reads CSALFTGGDEKLFF.

The gene calls are TRBV20-1 and TRBJ2-3; TCRdb returns TRBD2, unconfirmable since there is no DNA. Germline V gene lookup returns CDR1 DFQATT and CDR2 SNEGSKA (reference sequence). This CDR3 region has 13 residues. This CDR3 reads CSAGPPTQDTQYF.

The chain has TRBV7-2 and TRBJ2-3; TCRdb lists TRBD2, though no DNA is available to test this call. The CDR3 has 15 amino acids. Germline V gene sequence: CDR1 SGHTA, CDR2 FQGNSA. This CDR3 is CASSLTLAGGDTQYF.

The chain couples TRBV4-3 to TRBJ2-7; TCRdb picks TRBD1, but there is no DNA to check that call. CDR3 size: 15 residues. Looked up from germline, CDR1 is LGHNA and CDR2 is YSLEER. The CDR3 loop reads CASSQAPKEYYEQYF.

CDR3 protein: CASSRPRTGRSTGELFF. This chain links TRBV12-3 or TRBV12-4 with TRBJ2-2; with no DNA, the TCRdb D assignment of TRBD1 cannot be verified. The CDR3 runs to 17 residues.

The chain recombines TRBV20-1 with TRBJ2-1; TCRdb designates TRBD1, a call that cannot be tested without DNA. Germline V lookup: CDR1 DFQATT, CDR2 SNEGSKA (reference sequence). The CDR3 runs 11 residues. The CDR3 reads CSPSRENEQFF.

J is TRBJ2-6 and V is TRBV30. The CDR3 contains 13 residues. The V gene's germline CDR1 is GTSNPN and CDR2 SVGIG (reference sequence). The CDR3 here is CAWSPLGANVLTF.

The chain has TRBV29-1 and TRBJ2-4; TCRdb calls TRBD1, which cannot be checked without DNA. Germline CDR1 SQVTM, CDR2 ANQGSEA. This CDR3 spans 13 amino acids. CDR3 sequence: CSVATGAKNIQYF.

The chain uses TRBV12-3 or TRBV12-4 and TRBJ2-4; TCRdb returns TRBD1, unconfirmable since there is no DNA. The CDR3 sequence is 18 residues long. The chain's CDR3 is CASSPGQVTNEAKNIQYF.

V gene TRBV28 combines with J gene TRBJ2-1; TCRdb's D call, TRBD1, is unchecked because there is no DNA. Looked up from germline, CDR1 is MDHEN and CDR2 is SYDVKM. CDR3 length: 16 amino acids. The CDR3 spells CASPPRPGVGVNEQFF.

The chain joins TRBV6-5 to TRBJ1-1. The germline V gene encodes CDR1 MNHEY and CDR2 SVGAGI. The CDR3 length is 14 residues. CDR3 protein: CASSYGFGSTEAFF.

The chain employs TRBV11-3 and TRBJ2-2; TCRdb picks TRBD1, but there is no DNA to check that call. Germline-derived CDR1 and CDR2 are SGHNT and YENEEA. This CDR3 is built from 15 residues. The CDR3 here is CASSPRERYTGELFF.

The chain employs TRBV11-2 and TRBJ2-6. The CDR3 runs to 16 residues. Looked up from germline, CDR1 is SGHAT and CDR2 is FQNNGV. The CDR3 loop is CASSDRQSSGANVLTF.

This chain connects TRBV18 to TRBJ1-6; TCRdb's D call of TRBD1 is untestable without DNA. CDR1 is KGHSH, CDR2 LQKENI, per germline. CDR3 length: 16 residues. CDR3 protein: CASSPGRGPFNSPLHF.